This TCR beta chain is drawn from a study of blood T cell repertoires in COVID-19. Overall study: The United States, Italy and Spain supplied acute and convalescent COVID-19 samples. In each case, the material was cDNA or gDNA derived from T cells, B-cell-depleted T cells, or PBMCs.

Recruited during active infection, patients (from Seattle) were subsequently followed longitudinally. The J segment lost 4 bases and the V segment lost 2 bases, leaving 1 base of the junction unmatched. In germline, CDR1 is WSHSY, CDR2 SAAADI. The CDR3 length is 14 residues. Original processing methods: Counts of nucleated cells, estimated from reference gene primer amplification, were obtained. The data were produced by immunoSEQ multiplex PCR, yet TCRdb's version contains in-frame clones alone and is incomplete. From that table come the V and J calls and clone size; the DNA was used to work out D and trimming. The table shows some 190,000 clones, with about four fifths occurring only once. This clone was counted at least ten times.

Sequencing was carried out using peripheral blood. This clonotype originated in a woman older than 75 with COVID-19, enrolled during active disease. V and J are TRBV10-2 and TRBJ1-4; 7 bases are a match to TRBD1. The CDR3: CASSEGQDNEKLFF. The CDR3 nucleotides are TGCGCCAGCAGTGAGGGACAGGATAATGAAAAACTGTTTTTT.